There are a few counts of the clone carrying this TCR beta chain. As yet, its antigen is unknown. J gave up 10 bases and V 6 bases, and 4 bases lay outside the gene matches. The CDR3 totals 12 residues. In germline, CDR1 is SNHLY, CDR2 FYNNEI. These data come from a study of T cells after posttransplantation cyclophosphamide. Whole-study results and caveats: After PTCy, TRB diversity resembled that of CNI/methotrexate controls. Later post-transplant blood repertoires were often dominated by donor CD8+ memory clones. Tissue-infiltrating T cells from skin or gut overlapped little with blood T cells.

The data were produced by immunoSEQ multiplex PCR, yet TCRdb's version contains in-frame clones alone and is incomplete. Found here are around 22,000 clones, less than 90% of them singletons; the top ten hold roughly 12%. A marrow graft followed busulfan-fludarabine conditioning, with cyclophosphamide on days +3 and +4. V is TRBV2 and J is TRBJ1-4; 8 nucleotides agree with TRBD1. The receptor was isolated from a female patient younger than 45 who received an allogeneic stem cell transplant from an unrelated donor, was CMV-positive, and had no GVHD. The graft donor may have given rise to some T cells. This material consisted of PBMCs, taken after allogeneic stem cell transplant with posttransplant cyclophosphamide. The CDR3 coding sequence is TGTGCCAGCAGCGGACAGGGAGGAAAACTGTTTTTT. This sequence encodes CASSGQGGKLFF. The full variable domain, rest sourced from reference TRBV2 and TRBJ1-4, is EPEVTQTPSHQVTQMGQEVILRCVPISNHLYFYWYRQILGQKVEFLVSFYNNEISEKSEIFDDQFSVERPDGSNFTLKIRSTKLEDSAMYFCASSGQGGKLFFGSGTQLSVL.